The T cell receptor beta chain described here comes from a study of PD-1 blockade in classical Hodgkin lymphoma. V was clipped by 1 base and J by 5 bases, with 12 bases between them. CDR3 length: 14 residues. Germline loops: CDR1 MGHRA, CDR2 YSYEKL. Sample time point: newly diagnosed, previously untreated cHL patient sample. Magnetic negative selection of thawed PBMCs yielded the CD8+ T cells. Libraries were prepared by immunoSEQ multiplex PCR; TCRdb keeps only in-frame clonotypes and omits some of them. The profile shows some 21,000 clones, more than 75% of them singletons. This clonotype originated in a human donor with classical Hodgkin lymphoma. The specimen sequenced was CD8+ T cells from blood. The chain combines TRBV4-1 with TRBJ2-7, with D tentatively TRBD2 (6 bases). CDR3 residues: CASSQGTSGDEQYF. As DNA, the CDR3 is TGCGCCAGCAGCCAAGGGACATCGGGGGACGAGCAGTACTTC.